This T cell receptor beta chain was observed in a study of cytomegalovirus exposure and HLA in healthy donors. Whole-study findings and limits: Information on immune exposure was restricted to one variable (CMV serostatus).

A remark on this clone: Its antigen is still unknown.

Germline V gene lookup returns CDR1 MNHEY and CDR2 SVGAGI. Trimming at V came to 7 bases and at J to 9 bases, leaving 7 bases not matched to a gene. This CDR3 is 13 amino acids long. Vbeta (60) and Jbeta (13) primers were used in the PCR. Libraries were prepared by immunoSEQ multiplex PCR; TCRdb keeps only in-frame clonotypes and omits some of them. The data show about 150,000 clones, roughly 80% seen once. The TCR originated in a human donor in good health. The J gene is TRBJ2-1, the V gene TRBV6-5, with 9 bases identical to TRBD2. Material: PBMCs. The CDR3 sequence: CASMGLAGFEQFF. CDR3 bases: TGTGCCAGCATGGGGCTAGCGGGATTTGAGCAGTTCTTC.